Below, 16 T cell receptor beta chains from the same sample are listed, as sequenced in a study of vaccination and CD4 T cells after COVID-19. Sequencing of DNA taken from cultured CD4+ T cells relied on the Oncomine TCR Beta short-read assay. TCRdb analysed the PCR reads with MiXCR anew, one entry per CDR3 protein. In the table there are 3,900 or so distinct CDR3 sequences, about 15% of which are singletons. Their specific antigens are unknown. Noted treatment: roughly 10-day PBMC culture with coronavirus spike peptide pools or control peptides (ViraFEST assay). Sequencing was carried out using CD4+ T cells from blood, cultured in vitro. The receptors come from a human donor who had recovered from COVID-19.

The chain carries TRBV6-1 and TRBJ1-6, with 9 bases aligning to TRBD1. The V segment lost 6 bases and the J segment 10 bases; nucleotides outside the gene matches: 7. This CDR3 spans 14 amino acids. CDR1 MNHNS and CDR2 SASEGT come from the germline V gene. The CDR3 region is CASSRGTGHSPLHF. The CDR3 DNA is TGTGCCAGCAGCAGGGGGACAGGGCACTCACCCCTCCACTTT.

This clonotype was detected only a few times. The genes are TRBV6-1 and TRBJ1-2; D perhaps matches TRBD1 (6 bases). This CDR3 contains 13 residues. Per the germline V gene, CDR1 is MNHNS and CDR2 is SASEGT. Deletions cut 3 bases from V and 3 bases from J, with 8 bases between. CDR3 amino acids: CASSDRGYYGYTF. The CDR3 DNA reads TGTGCCAGCAGTGACAGGGGATACTATGGCTACACCTTC.

This clonotype has only a few counts. The chain combines TRBV23-1 with TRBJ1-2, with D hard to call. TRBV23-1 is an ORF for which the function is uncertain. The length of the CDR3 is 12 residues. V lost 1 base and J lost 6, with 6 bases in between. CDR3 coding DNA: TGCGCCAGCAGTCAATGGACGAATGGCTACACCTTC. Amino acids: CASSQWTNGYTF.

This clonotype was counted a few times. The rearrangement uses TRBV5-6 and TRBJ2-7; D is unclear. The CDR3 covers 15 residues. CDR1 is SGHDT, CDR2 YYEEEE, per germline. Trimming took 4 bases from V and 0 from J, leaving 14 bases between them. CDR3 coding DNA: TGTGCCAGCAGCCCTACCCTGGGCATCTCCTACGAGCAGTACTTC. It is translated as CASSPTLGISYEQYF. Looking up the rest from reference TRBV5-6 and TRBJ2-7 gives the full variable domain: DAGVTQSPTHLIKTRGQQVTLRCSPKSGHDTVSWYQQALGQGPQFIFQYYEEEERQRGNFPDRFSGHQFPNYSSELNVNALLLGDSALYLCASSPTLGISYEQYFGPGTRLTVT.

This clonotype was observed a few times. The chain uses TRBV7-2 and TRBJ2-7; D may match TRBD1 or TRBD2 (5 bases each). The V end lost 4 bases, the J end lost 2 bases, and 15 bases lay between the germline ends. CDR1 and CDR2 from the germline V gene are SGHTA and FQGNSA. There are 15 residues in the CDR3. CDR3 nucleotides: TGTGCCAGCAGCTCCGGTGGGATGGGGGCCTACGAGCAGTACTTC. It translates to CASSSGGMGAYEQYF.

V and J are TRBV5-1 and TRBJ1-3, with D perhaps matching TRBD1 (6 bases). V dropped 0 bases and J dropped 0 bases, with 7 bases sitting between them. Germline V gene data show CDR1 as SGHRS and CDR2 as YFSETQ. The CDR3 is made up of 15 amino acids. Written as DNA, the CDR3 is TGCGCCAGCAGCTTGGGGGACAACTCTGGAAACACCATATATTTT. It is translated as CASSLGDNSGNTIYF.

This clonotype was found a few times. This chain links TRBV5-4 with TRBJ2-7; no clear D gene. Germline CDR1 reads SGHNT; CDR2 reads YYREEE (reference sequence). The V end was cut by 1 base, the J end by 2 bases, with 7 bases between. The CDR3 has 13 amino acids. CDR3 loop: CASSLIGPYEQYF. As DNA, the CDR3 is TGTGCCAGCAGCTTGATCGGTCCCTACGAGCAGTACTTC.

The V call is TRBV3-1, the J call TRBJ1-1; D not certain. CDR1 is LGHDT and CDR2 is YNNKEL in the germline V gene (reference sequence). There are 14 residues in the CDR3. Between the trimmed V and J ends, which lost 5 bases and 5 bases, there was a span of 15 bases. CDR3 bases: TGTGCCAGCAGCTTCTCCACGAGGGAGACTGAAGCTTTCTTT. Amino acid sequence: CASSFSTRETEAFF.

The V call is TRBV2, the J call TRBJ2-7, with D perhaps matching TRBD1 (6 bases). V gave up 8 bases and J gave up 6 bases, with 11 bases separating them. Per germline, CDR1 SNHLY and CDR2 FYNNEI. The CDR3 spans 11 residues. CDR3 coding DNA: TGTGCCAGCGGACAGCTTTTCGAGCAGTACTTC. It is translated as CASGQLFEQYF.

The J gene is TRBJ2-5, the V gene TRBV12-3 or TRBV12-4; D possibly uses TRBD1 or TRBD2 (6 bases each). CDR3 length: 15 residues. V dropped 3 bases and J dropped 1 base, with 12 bases sitting between them. The CDR3 nucleotides read TGTGCCAGCAGTTTGGTCGGGGGCTTCCAAGAGACCCAGTACTTC. It translates to CASSLVGGFQETQYF.

This clonotype came up a few times. This chain links TRBV12-5 with TRBJ2-3, with TRBD2 as a possible D gene (7 bases). CDR1 and CDR2 from the germline V gene are LGHNT and FRNRAP. CDR3 length: 17 amino acids. The V end lost 4 bases, the J end lost 1 base, and 18 bases lay between the germline ends. Here the CDR3 reads CASGSGGGGGRTDTQYF. The CDR3 DNA sequence: TGTGCTAGTGGTTCGGGAGGTGGCGGGGGCCGCACAGATACGCAGTATTTT.

This clonotype was picked up a small number of times. V gene TRBV7-9 combines with J gene TRBJ1-3; 7 positions agree with TRBD1. The germline CDR1 and CDR2 sequences are SEHNR and FQNEAQ (reference sequence). V lost 5 bases, J lost 0 bases, and 4 bases stayed unmatched. The CDR3 runs to 15 residues. The CDR3 region has the DNA TGTGCCAGCAGCCAGGACAGGTCCTCTGGAAACACCATATATTTT. Translating gives CASSQDRSSGNTIYF.

The chain uses TRBV3-1 and TRBJ1-1, with no clear D. V lost 4 bases to trimming and J lost 1 base, with 10 bases between them. Germline V gene sequence: CDR1 LGHDT, CDR2 YNNKEL (reference sequence). This CDR3 has 14 amino acids. The CDR3 loop is CASSLYKGNTEAFF. The CDR3 DNA is TGTGCCAGCAGCCTGTATAAGGGGAACACTGAAGCTTTCTTT.

The chain is built from TRBV28 and TRBJ1-2; D remains unclear. This CDR3 spans 12 amino acids. Germline CDR1 reads MDHEN; CDR2 reads SYDVKM. Trimming cost V 4 bases and J 8 bases, with 11 bases left between them. The CDR3 DNA follows: TGTGCCAGCAGTTCCTTTGGTCGGGGCTACACCTTC. Amino acids: CASSSFGRGYTF.

Relative to its sample, this clonotype is large. The chain employs TRBV30 and TRBJ1-2; 8 bases line up with TRBD1. V gave up 2 bases and J gave up 6 bases; unmatched junction bases: 5. The CDR3 runs to 13 residues. The germline CDR1 and CDR2 sequences are GTSNPN and SVGIG (reference sequence). The CDR3 region is CAWSLGQGHGYTF. The DNA for the CDR3 is TGTGCCTGGAGTCTAGGACAGGGACATGGCTACACCTTC.

The J gene is TRBJ1-1, the V gene TRBV6-1; D gene uncertain. V lost 6 bases to trimming and J lost 3 bases, with 14 bases between them. Germline V CDR1 and CDR2: MNHNS, SASEGT. CDR3 length: 14 residues. This chain's CDR3 is CASRTHQAHTEAFF. In DNA, the CDR3 is TGTGCCAGCAGGACACACCAGGCTCACACTGAAGCTTTCTTT.